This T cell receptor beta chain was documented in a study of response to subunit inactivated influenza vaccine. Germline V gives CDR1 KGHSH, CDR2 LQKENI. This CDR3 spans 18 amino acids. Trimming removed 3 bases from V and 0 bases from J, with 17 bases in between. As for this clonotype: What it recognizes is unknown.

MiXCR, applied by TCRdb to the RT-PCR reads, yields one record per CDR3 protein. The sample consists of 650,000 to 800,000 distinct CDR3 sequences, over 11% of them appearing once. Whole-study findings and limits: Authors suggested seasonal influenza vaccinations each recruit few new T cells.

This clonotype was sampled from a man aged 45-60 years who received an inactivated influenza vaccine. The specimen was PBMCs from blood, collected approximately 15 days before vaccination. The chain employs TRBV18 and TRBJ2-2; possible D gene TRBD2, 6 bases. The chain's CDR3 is CASSPLEGGASNTGELFF. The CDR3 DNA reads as TGTGCCAGCTCACCGCTGGAGGGCGGGGCCTCGAACACCGGGGAGCTGTTTTTT.